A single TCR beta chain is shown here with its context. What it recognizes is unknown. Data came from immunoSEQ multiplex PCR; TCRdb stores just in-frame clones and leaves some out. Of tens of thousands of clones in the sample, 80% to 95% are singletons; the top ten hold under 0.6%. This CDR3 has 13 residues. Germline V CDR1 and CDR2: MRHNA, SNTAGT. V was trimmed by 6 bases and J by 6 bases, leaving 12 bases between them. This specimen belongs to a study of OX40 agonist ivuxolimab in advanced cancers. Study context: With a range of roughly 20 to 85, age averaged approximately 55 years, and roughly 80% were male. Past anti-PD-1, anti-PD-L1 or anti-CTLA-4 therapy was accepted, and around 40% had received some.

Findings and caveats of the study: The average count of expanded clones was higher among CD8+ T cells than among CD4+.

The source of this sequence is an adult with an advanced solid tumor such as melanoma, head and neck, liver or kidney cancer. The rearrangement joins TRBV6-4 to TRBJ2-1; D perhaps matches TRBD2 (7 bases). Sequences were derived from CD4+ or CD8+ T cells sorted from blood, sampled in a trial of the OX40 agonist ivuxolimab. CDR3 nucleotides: TGTGCCAGCAGCCTGAGGGGGGGCAATGAGCAGTTCTTC. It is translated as CASSLRGGNEQFF.